This T cell receptor (beta chain) was captured in a study of T cells after yellow fever vaccination. This clonotype was seen at least ten times. Its antigen is currently unknown. Study-wide results and limits: Subsequent to the booster, the majority of primary-vaccination clones reappeared (96% CD4, 88% CD8).

TCRdb analysed the 5' RACE reads with MiXCR anew, one entry per CDR3 protein. This table holds just under 600,000 distinct CDR3 sequences, roughly 14% found once. The sequenced sample was PBMCs, obtained on the day of the yellow fever booster vaccination. This receptor was obtained from a man younger than 45 who received the YFV17D yellow fever vaccine.

The CDR3 reads CSVGGTASYNEQFF. The DNA for the CDR3 is TGCAGCGTCGGGGGGACAGCATCCTACAATGAGCAGTTCTTC. The chain links TRBV29-1 to TRBJ2-1; D may be TRBD1 or TRBD2 (7 bases each). Germline CDR1 SQVTM, CDR2 ANQGSEA. There are 14 residues in the CDR3. The germline V and J ends were trimmed by 6 bases and 1 base, with 13 bases remaining between them.